This record covers a single T cell receptor beta chain. The antigen is undetermined. Hyperthyroidism in the patients, aged 18 to 65, was newly diagnosed and under 2 months in duration. On the basis of clinical symptoms, serum thyroxine and TRAb, thyroid ultrasound and orbital computed tomography, diagnoses were made. RNA transcripts yielded amplified TCR beta CDR3 regions. The study used the HTBI primer set for a first-round RT-PCR of the TCR CDR3. Via MiXCR, TCRdb re-called the multiplex PCR reads, giving one row per CDR3 protein. The profile shows hundreds of thousands of distinct CDR3 sequences, around 45% of them singletons. Germline CDR1 is DFQATT and CDR2 is SNEGSKA (reference sequence). Trimming took 2 bases from V and 5 from J, leaving 12 bases between them. The CDR3 sequence is 13 residues long. This sample was included in a study of T cells in Graves' hyperthyroidism and ophthalmopathy. Study-wide findings and caveats: Using 13 V-J features, a model discriminated ophthalmopathy from stable hyperthyroidism. Appearing also in blood were most of the thyroid clonotypes expanded above 0.001.

V gene TRBV20-1 combines with J gene TRBJ2-5, with D perhaps matching TRBD1 (6 bases). The clonotype comes from a woman aged 18-29 years with Graves' hyperthyroidism. Sequencing used peripheral blood or thyroid tissue (not recorded which). The CDR3 region has the DNA TGCAGTGCTAGACTAGGACAGCCCGAGACCCAGTACTTC. This translates into CSARLGQPETQYF.